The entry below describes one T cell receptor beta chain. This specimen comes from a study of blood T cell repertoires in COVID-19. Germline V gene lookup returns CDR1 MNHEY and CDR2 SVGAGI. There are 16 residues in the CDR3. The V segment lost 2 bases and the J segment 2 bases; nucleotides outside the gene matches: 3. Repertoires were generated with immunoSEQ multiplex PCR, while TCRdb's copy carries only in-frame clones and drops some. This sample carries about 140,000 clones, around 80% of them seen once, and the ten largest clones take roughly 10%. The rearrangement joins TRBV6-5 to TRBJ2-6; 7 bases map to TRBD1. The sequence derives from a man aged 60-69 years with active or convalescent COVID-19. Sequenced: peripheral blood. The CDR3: CASSYETGPGANVLTF. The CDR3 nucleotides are TGTGCCAGCAGTTACGAGACAGGGCCTGGGGCCAACGTCCTGACTTTC.